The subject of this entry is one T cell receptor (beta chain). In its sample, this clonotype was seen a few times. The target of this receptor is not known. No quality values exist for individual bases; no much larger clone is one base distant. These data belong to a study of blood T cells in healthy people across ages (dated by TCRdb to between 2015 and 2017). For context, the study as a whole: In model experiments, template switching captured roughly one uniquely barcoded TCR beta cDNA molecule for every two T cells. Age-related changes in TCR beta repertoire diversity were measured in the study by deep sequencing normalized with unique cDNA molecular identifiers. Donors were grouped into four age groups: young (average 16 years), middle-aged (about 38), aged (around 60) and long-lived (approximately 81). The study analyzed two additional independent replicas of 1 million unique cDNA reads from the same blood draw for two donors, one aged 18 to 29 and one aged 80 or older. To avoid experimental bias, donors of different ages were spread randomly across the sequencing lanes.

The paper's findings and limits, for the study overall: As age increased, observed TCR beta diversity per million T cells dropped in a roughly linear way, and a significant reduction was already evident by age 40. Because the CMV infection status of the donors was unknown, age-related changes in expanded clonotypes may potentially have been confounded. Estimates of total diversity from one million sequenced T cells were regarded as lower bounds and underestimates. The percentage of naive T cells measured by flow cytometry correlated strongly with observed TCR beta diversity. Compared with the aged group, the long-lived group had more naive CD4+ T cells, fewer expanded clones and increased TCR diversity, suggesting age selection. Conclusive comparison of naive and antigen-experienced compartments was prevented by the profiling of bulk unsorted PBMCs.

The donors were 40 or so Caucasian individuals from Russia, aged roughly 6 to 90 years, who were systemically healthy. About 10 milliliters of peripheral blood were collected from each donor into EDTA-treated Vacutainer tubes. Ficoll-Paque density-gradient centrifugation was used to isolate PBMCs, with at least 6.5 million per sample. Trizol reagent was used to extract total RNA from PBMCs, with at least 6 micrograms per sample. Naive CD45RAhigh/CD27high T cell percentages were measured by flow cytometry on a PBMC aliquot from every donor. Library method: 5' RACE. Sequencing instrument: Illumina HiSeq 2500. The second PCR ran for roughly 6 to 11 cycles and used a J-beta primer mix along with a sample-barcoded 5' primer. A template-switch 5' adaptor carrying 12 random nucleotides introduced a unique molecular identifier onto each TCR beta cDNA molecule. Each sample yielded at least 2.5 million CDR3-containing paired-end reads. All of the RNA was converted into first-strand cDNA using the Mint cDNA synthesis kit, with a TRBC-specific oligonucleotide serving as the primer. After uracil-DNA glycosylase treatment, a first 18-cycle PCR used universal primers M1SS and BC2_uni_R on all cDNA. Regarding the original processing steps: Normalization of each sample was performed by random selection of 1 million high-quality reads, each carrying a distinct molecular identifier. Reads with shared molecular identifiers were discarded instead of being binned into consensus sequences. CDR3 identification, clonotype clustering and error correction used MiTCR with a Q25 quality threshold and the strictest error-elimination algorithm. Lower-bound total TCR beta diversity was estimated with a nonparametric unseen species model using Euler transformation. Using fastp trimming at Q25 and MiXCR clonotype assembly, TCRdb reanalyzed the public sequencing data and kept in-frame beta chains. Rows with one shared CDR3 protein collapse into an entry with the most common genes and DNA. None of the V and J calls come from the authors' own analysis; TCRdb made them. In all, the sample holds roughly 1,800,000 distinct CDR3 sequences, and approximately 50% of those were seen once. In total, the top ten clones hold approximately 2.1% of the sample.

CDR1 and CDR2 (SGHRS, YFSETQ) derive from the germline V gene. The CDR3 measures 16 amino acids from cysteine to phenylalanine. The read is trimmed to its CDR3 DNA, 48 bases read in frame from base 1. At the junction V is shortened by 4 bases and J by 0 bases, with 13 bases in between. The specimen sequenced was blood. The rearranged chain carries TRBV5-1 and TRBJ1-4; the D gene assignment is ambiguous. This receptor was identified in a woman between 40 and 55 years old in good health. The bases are TGCGCCAGCAGCCGCGGAAAAGCCGCAACTAATGAAAAACTGTTTTTT. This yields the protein CASSRGKAATNEKLFF.